The 8 T cell receptor beta chains below all came from one sample that was sequenced in a study of blood T cell repertoires in COVID-19. Method: immunoSEQ multiplex PCR; TCRdb's copy keeps in-frame clones and lacks some. This table has around 180,000 clones, 88% appearing once. Sequences were obtained from peripheral blood. These receptors all come from a human donor in a cohort sampled during active COVID-19.

J is TRBJ1-4 and V is TRBV7-9, with 9 bases lining up with TRBD1. V trimming: 4 bases; J trimming: 8 bases; junction bases outside the gene matches: 8. Germline CDR1 and CDR2: SEHNR and FQNEAQ (reference sequence). The CDR3 has 15 amino acids. CDR3 in DNA: TGTGCCAGCAGCTCGACGGACAGGGGTAGGGAAAAACTGTTTTTT. Amino acids: CASSSTDRGREKLFF.

The V and J genes are TRBV19 and TRBJ2-7; D is ambiguous. The germline V gene has CDR1 LNHDA and CDR2 SQIVND (reference sequence). V shed 1 base and J shed 2 bases, with 12 bases lying between them. The CDR3 runs to 15 residues. The CDR3 nucleotides read TGTGCCAGTAGTATAGGGCGTCAGGCAGCCTACGAGCAGTACTTC. This codes for CASSIGRQAAYEQYF.

This chain uses TRBV4-2 with TRBJ2-1, with 13 bases matching TRBD2. The CDR3 spans 19 residues. Germline CDR1 is LGHNA and CDR2 is YNFKEQ. Trimming removed 5 bases from V and 0 bases from J; junction bases left unmatched: 10. CDR3 loop: CASSNPGLAGRSSYNEQFF. In DNA form, the CDR3 reads TGTGCCAGCAGCAACCCGGGACTAGCGGGGAGAAGCTCCTACAATGAGCAGTTCTTC.

Concerning this clone: Additional DNA sequences in this sample encode the identical CDR3. J is TRBJ1-5 and V is TRBV15; unclear D gene. V dropped 4 bases and J dropped 2 bases, with 9 bases sitting between them. Germline CDR1 reads LNHNV; CDR2 reads YYDKDF (reference sequence). The CDR3 is 14 residues long. Here the CDR3 reads CATSTLQGNQPQHF. The CDR3 DNA is TGTGCCACCAGCACTTTGCAGGGCAATCAGCCCCAGCATTTT. The full variable domain, with the rest looked up from reference TRBV15 and TRBJ1-5, is DAMVIQNPRYQVTQFGKPVTLSCSQTLNHNVMYWYQQKSSQAPKLLFHYYDKDFNNEADTPDNFQSRRPNTSFCFLDIRSPGLGDTAMYLCATSTLQGNQPQHFGDGTRLSIL.

This clone was detected only once. The chain employs TRBV5-1 and TRBJ2-1, with 7 bases identical to TRBD1. Germline V gene lookup returns CDR1 SGHRS and CDR2 YFSETQ. The CDR3 extends over 13 amino acids. The junction had 8 bases not matched to a gene; V was cut back by 7 bases and J by 7 bases. The CDR3 protein is CASGQASRNEQFF. CDR3 coding DNA: TGCGCCAGCGGACAGGCGTCCCGAAATGAGCAGTTCTTC.

The chain combines TRBV3-1 (or the pseudogene TRBV3-2) with TRBJ2-5; 7 bases align to TRBD2. The CDR3 extends over 14 amino acids. In germline, CDR1 is LGHDT, CDR2 YNNKEL (reference sequence). V was pared by 3 bases and J by 5 bases, with 6 bases of the junction left unmatched. The CDR3 here is CASSQGGSVETQYF. The CDR3 DNA is TGTGCCAGCAGCCAGGGCGGGAGTGTGGAGACCCAGTACTTC.

The chain links TRBV11-2 to TRBJ2-1; 10 positions match TRBD1. The junction had 4 bases not matched to a gene; V was cut back by 4 bases and J by 1 base. Germline-derived CDR1 and CDR2 are SGHAT and FQNNGV. The CDR3 spans 16 residues. The CDR3 loop reads CASSSQDRGSYNEQFF. CDR3 DNA: TGTGCCAGCAGCTCGCAGGACAGGGGGTCCTACAATGAGCAGTTCTTC.

CDR3 sequence reads: CASSIGTGGFYEQYF. DNA for the CDR3: TGTGCCAGCAGTATTGGGACGGGAGGATTCTACGAGCAGTACTTC. The rearrangement uses TRBV27 and TRBJ2-7; TRBD2 agrees at 7 bases. Trimming took 5 bases from V and 3 from J; bases not matched to a gene: 10. The CDR3 length is 15 residues. Germline V gene data show CDR1 as MNHEY and CDR2 as SMNVEV (reference sequence).